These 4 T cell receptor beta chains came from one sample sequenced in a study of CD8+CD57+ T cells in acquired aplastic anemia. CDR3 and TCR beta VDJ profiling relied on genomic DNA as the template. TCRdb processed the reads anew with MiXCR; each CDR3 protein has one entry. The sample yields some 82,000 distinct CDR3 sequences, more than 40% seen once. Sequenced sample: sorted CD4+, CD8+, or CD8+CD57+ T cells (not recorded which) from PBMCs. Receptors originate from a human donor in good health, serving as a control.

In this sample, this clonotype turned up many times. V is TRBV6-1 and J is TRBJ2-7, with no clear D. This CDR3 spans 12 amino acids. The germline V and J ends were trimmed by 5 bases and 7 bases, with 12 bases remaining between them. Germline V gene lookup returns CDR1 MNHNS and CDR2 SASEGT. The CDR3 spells CASSNQVWEQYF. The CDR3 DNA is TGTGCCAGCAGTAATCAGGTGTGGGAGCAGTACTTC.

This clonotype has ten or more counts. CDR3 residues: CASSGSRGTDTQYF. The CDR3 DNA reads TGTGCCAGCAGTGGGTCAAGGGGCACAGATACGCAGTATTTT. The chain carries TRBV25-1 and TRBJ2-3; no definite D call. V was trimmed by 4 bases and J by 1 base, leaving 9 bases between them. CDR1 and CDR2 from the germline V gene are MGHDK and SYGVNS. The CDR3 totals 14 residues.

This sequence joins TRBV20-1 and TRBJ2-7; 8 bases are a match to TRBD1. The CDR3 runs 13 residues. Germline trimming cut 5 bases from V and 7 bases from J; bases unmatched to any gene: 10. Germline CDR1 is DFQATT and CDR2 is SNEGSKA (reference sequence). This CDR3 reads CSAFRQGAGEQYF. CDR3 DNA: TGCAGTGCTTTTCGTCAGGGGGCGGGGGAGCAGTACTTC.

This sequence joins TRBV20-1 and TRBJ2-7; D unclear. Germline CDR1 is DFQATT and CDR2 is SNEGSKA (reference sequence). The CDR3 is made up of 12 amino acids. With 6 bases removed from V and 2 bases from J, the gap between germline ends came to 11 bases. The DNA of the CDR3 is TGCAGTGCAAGGACCGGCACCTACGAGCAGTACTTC. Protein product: CSARTGTYEQYF.